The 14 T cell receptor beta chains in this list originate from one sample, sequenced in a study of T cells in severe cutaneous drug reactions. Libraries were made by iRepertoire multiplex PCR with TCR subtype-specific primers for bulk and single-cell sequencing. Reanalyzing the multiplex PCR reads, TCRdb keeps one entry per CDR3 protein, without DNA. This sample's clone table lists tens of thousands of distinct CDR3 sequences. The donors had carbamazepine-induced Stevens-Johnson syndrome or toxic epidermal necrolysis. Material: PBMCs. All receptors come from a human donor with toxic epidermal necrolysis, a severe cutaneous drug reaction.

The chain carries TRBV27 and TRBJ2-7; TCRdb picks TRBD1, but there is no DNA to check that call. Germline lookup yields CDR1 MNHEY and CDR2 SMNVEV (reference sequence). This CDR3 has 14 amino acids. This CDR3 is CASSAGTGPYEQYF.

CDR3 residues: CASSYSQYSYNEQFF. The chain employs TRBV6-6 and TRBJ2-1. The CDR3 extends over 15 amino acids. Germline V gene lookup returns CDR1 MNHNY and CDR2 SVGAGI (reference sequence).

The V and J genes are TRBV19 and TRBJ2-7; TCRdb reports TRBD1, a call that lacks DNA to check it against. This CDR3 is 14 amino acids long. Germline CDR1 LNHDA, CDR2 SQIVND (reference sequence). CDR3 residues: CASSTWTGSYEQYF.

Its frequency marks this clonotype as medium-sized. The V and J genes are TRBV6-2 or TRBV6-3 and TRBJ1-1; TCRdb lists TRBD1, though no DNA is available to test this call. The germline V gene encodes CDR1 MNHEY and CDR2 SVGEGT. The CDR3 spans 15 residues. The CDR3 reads CASSPPTGANTEAFF.

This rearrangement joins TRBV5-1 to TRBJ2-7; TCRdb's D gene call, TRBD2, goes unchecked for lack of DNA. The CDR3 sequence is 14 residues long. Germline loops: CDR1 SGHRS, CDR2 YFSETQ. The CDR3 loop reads CASSLGSGSYEQYF.

The CDR3 sequence is CASSPREMHQPQHF. The J gene is TRBJ1-5, the V gene TRBV4-1. This CDR3 contains 14 residues. Germline V lookup: CDR1 MGHRA, CDR2 YSYEKL.

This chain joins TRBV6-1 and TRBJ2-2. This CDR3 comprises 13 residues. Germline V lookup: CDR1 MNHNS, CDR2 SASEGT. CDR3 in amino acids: CASKPVNTGELFF.

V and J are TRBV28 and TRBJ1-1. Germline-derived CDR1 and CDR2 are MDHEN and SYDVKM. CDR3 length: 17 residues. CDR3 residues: CASSLSAGLNMNTEAFF.

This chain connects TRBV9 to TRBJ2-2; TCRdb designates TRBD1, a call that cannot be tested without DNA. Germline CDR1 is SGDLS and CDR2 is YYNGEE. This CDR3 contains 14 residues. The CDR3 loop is CASSARDSTGELFF.

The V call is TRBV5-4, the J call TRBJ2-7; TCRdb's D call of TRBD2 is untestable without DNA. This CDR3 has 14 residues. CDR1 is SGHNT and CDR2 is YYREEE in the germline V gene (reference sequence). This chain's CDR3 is CASSGDLGSYEQYF. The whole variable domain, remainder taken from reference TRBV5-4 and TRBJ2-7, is ETGVTQSPTHLIKTRGQQVTLRCSSQSGHNTVSWYQQALGQGPQFIFQYYREEENGRGNFPPRFSGLQFPNYSSELNVNALELDDSALYLCASSGDLGSYEQYFGPGTRLTVT.

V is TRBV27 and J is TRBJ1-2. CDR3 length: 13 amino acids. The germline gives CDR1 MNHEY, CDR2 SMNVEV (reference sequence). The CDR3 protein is CASREADNYGYTF.

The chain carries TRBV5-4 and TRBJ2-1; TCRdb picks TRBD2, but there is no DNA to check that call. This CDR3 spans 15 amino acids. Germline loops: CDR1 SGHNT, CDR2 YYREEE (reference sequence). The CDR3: CASSPGLDLYNEQFF. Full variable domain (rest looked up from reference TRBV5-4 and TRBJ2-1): ETGVTQSPTHLIKTRGQQVTLRCSSQSGHNTVSWYQQALGQGPQFIFQYYREEENGRGNFPPRFSGLQFPNYSSELNVNALELDDSALYLCASSPGLDLYNEQFFGPGTRLTVL.

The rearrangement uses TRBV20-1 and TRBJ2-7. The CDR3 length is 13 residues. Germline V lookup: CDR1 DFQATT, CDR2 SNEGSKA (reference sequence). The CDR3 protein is CSARAAYSYEQYF.

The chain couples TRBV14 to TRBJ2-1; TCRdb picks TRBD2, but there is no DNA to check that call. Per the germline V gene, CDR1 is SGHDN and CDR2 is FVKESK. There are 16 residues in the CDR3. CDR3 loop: CASSQDSGTWFNEQFF.